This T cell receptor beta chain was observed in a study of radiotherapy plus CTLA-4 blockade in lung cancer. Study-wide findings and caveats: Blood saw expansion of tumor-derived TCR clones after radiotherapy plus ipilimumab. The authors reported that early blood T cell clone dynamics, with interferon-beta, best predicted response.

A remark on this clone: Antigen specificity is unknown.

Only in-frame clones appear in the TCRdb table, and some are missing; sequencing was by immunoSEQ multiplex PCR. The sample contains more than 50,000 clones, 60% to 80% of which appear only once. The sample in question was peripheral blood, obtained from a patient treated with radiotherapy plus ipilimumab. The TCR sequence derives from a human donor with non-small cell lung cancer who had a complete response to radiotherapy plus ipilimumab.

CDR3 sequence (DNA): TGTGCCAGCAGCTTAGAGAGGGTTTCTCAAGAGACCCAGTACTTC. It is translated as CASSLERVSQETQYF. The chain is built from TRBV7-9 and TRBJ2-5, with D perhaps TRBD2 (5 bases). CDR1 and CDR2 (germline): SEHNR, FQNEAQ (reference sequence). Between the trimmed V and J ends, which lost 1 base and 2 bases, there was a span of 11 bases. CDR3 size: 15 residues.